A selection of T cell receptor beta chains follows, all from one sample in a study of cytomegalovirus exposure and HLA in healthy donors. Data came from immunoSEQ multiplex PCR; TCRdb stores just in-frame clones and leaves some out. This table holds about 170,000 clones, 85% found once. Sequenced: PBMCs. The source is a boy between 2 and 10 years old in good health and CMV-seronegative. CDR3s include the opening cysteine and the closing phenylalanine or tryptophan. The D gene is left open where the match is weak. Expanded clones are given a class, and other clones once, few, many or no size at all.

v_call	clone_size	d_call	j_call	cdr3_nt	cdr3_aa
TRBV19	-	-	TRBJ2-1	TGTGCCAGTAGTCCCGGAGGGAAGTTTGATGAGCAGTTCTTC	CASSPGGKFDEQFF
TRBV6-6	once	-	TRBJ2-5	TGTGCCAGCAGCCCGACAGCCTTTGAAGAGACCCAGTACTTC	CASSPTAFEETQYF
TRBV6-1	-	-	TRBJ1-6	TGTGCCAGCCGGACTCAAAATTCACCCCTCCACTTT	CASRTQNSPLHF
TRBV7-2	-	-	TRBJ1-1	TGTGCCAGCAGCCCGCCTATGAAAAAAAACACTGAAGCTTTCTTT	CASSPPMKKNTEAFF
TRBV19	-	-	TRBJ1-1	TGTGCCAGTAGTATTGTAGGGGCAGGGACTGAAGCTTTCTTT	CASSIVGAGTEAFF
TRBV9	-	TRBD2	TRBJ2-5	TGTGCCAGCAGCGTAGGGACTAGCGGGGGGTACCAAGAGACCCAGTACTTC	CASSVGTSGGYQETQYF
TRBV7-3	-	TRBD1	TRBJ2-6	TGTGCCAGCAGCTTCACAGGGGGCCCTGGGGCCAACGTCCTGACTTTC	CASSFTGGPGANVLTF
TRBV4-1	-	-	TRBJ1-2	TGCGCCAGCAGCCAAGACCCCCGTTTCGGGCGGGGGTTCATTATCTATGGCTACACCTTC	CASSQDPRFGRGFIIYGYTF
TRBV28	-	-	TRBJ2-2	TGTGCCAGCAGTTTTATAGATCCCGGGGAGCTGTTTTTT	CASSFIDPGELFF
TRBV30	few	-	TRBJ1-2	TGTGCCTGGAATCTTGGCGGCTACACCTTC	CAWNLGGYTF
TRBV4-2	-	-	TRBJ1-6	TGTGCCAGCAGCCAAGATCGGGAGGGTACAGCCCTCCACTTT	CASSQDREGTALHF
TRBV5-1	-	-	TRBJ2-5	TGCGCCAGCAGCTTGGTGCGGGGCGGAGAGACCCAGTACTTC	CASSLVRGGETQYF
TRBV2	-	TRBD1	TRBJ1-3	TGTGCCAGCAGTCGTACCGGGACAGAGAACACCATATATTTT	CASSRTGTENTIYF
TRBV5-5	once	TRBD1	TRBJ1-4	TGTGCCAGCAGGACAGGGGAGGGGGAAAAACTGTTTTTT	CASRTGEGEKLFF
TRBV9	-	-	TRBJ2-1	TGTGCCAGCAGCGCGGGATCCGGATACAATGAGCAGTTCTTC	CASSAGSGYNEQFF
TRBV5-1	-	-	TRBJ1-6	TGCGCCAGCAGCTTTTCCCGGGGGGGTCGGGGTAATTCACCCCTCCACTTT	CASSFSRGGRGNSPLHF
TRBV6-4	once	TRBD2	TRBJ2-1	TGTGCCAGCAGTGTTGCCAGCGGGGGGGCCAATGAGCAGTTCTTC	CASSVASGGANEQFF
TRBV5-6	-	TRBD2	TRBJ2-1	TGTGCCAGCAGCTTGGGGGGCGGGAGCTCCTACAATGAGCAGTTCTTC	CASSLGGGSSYNEQFF
TRBV11-2	-	TRBD1	TRBJ1-2	TGTGCCAGCAGGGAGGGAAAGGACAGGGTAAACTATGGCTACACCTTC	CASREGKDRVNYGYTF
TRBV6-4	-	-	TRBJ2-3	TGTGCCAGCAGTGAGACAGGCACAGATACGCAGTATTTT	CASSETGTDTQYF
TRBV19	-	-	TRBJ2-7	TGTGCCAGTAGCCTCGCCGGAGCCAGACCTTTGCAGCAGTACTTC	CASSLAGARPLQQYF
TRBV21-1	-	-	TRBJ1-1	TGTGCCAGCAGCAAAGAACTGGAAGCTTTCTTT	CASSKELEAFF
TRBV7-3	-	TRBD2	TRBJ2-2	TGTGCCAGCAGCTTACCGGGAGGGTCCAACACCGGGGAGCTGTTTTTT	CASSLPGGSNTGELFF
TRBV28	-	TRBD1	TRBJ2-7	TGTGCCAGCAGTTCATACTCATCCGGGACAGGGTACTACGAGCAGTACTTC	CASSSYSSGTGYYEQYF
TRBV7-9	once	-	TRBJ1-1	TGTGCCAGCACCAACGGAGGGAACACTGAAGCTTTCTTT	CASTNGGNTEAFF
TRBV6-6	-	TRBD1	TRBJ1-2	TGTGCCAGCACTTTGACAGGGGGCCGAAGATTCTATGGCTACACCTTC	CASTLTGGRRFYGYTF
TRBV6-1	few	TRBD2	TRBJ2-5	TGTGCCAGCAGTGCGACGGGACTAGTCGGAGAGACCCAGTACTTC	CASSATGLVGETQYF
TRBV28	-	-	TRBJ1-3	TGTGCCAGCAGTTTATCCGGGACAATCTCTGGAAACACCATATATTTT	CASSLSGTISGNTIYF
TRBV6-1	-	TRBD1	TRBJ1-5	TGTGCCAGCAGTGACCGAAGGACAGGGAGGGACCAGCCCCAGCATTTT	CASSDRRTGRDQPQHF
TRBV6-1	-	TRBD1	TRBJ1-2	TGTGCCAGCACCCTAGGGACAGCAAGCTACACCTTC	CASTLGTASYTF
TRBV28	-	TRBD2	TRBJ2-1	TGTGCCAGCAGCCGACCGGGACTAGCCTCAGATGAGCAGTTCTTC	CASSRPGLASDEQFF
TRBV25-1	-	-	TRBJ2-5	TGTGCCAGCAGTACCCTAACCCGACAGCAAGAGACCCAGTACTTC	CASSTLTRQQETQYF
TRBV11-1	few	TRBD1	TRBJ2-7	TGTGCCAGCAGCTCCGGGACAGGTACCGTGACCTACGAGCAGTACTTC	CASSSGTGTVTYEQYF
TRBV9	once	TRBD1	TRBJ2-5	TGTGCCAGCAGCGGACAGGGGAGGGAGACCCAGTACTTC	CASSGQGRETQYF
TRBV6-1	once	TRBD1	TRBJ1-1	TGTGCCAGCCGTGATGGACAGGGGAGCACTGAAGCTTTCTTT	CASRDGQGSTEAFF
TRBV29-1	-	TRBD1	TRBJ1-2	TGCAGCGTTGTGCCAGGGGGAGAGTGGGGCTACACCTTC	CSVVPGGEWGYTF
TRBV30	-	TRBD2	TRBJ2-1	TGTGCCTGGGGAGGGGGAACTAGCGGTCGGGAGGTGGAGCAGTTCTTC	CAWGGGTSGREVEQFF
TRBV10-3	-	-	TRBJ2-7	TGTGCCATCAGCATGACAGCCTATTCCTACGAGCAGTACTTC	CAISMTAYSYEQYF
TRBV11-2	-	TRBD2	TRBJ2-1	TGTGCCAGCAGAGATAGCGGGCGGAATGAGCAGTTCTTC	CASRDSGRNEQFF
TRBV7-2	-	TRBD2	TRBJ2-7	TGTGCCAGCAGCTTAGAGTCGACTAGCGGATCCTACGAGCAGTACTTC	CASSLESTSGSYEQYF
TRBV27	once	TRBD2	TRBJ2-1	TGTGCCAGCACCCCGGGACTAGCGGGAGTCGGAAATGAGCAGTTCTTC	CASTPGLAGVGNEQFF
TRBV29-1	-	-	TRBJ1-1	TGCAGCGTTGGACCCGGAGACACTGAAGCTTTCTTT	CSVGPGDTEAFF
TRBV30	few	TRBD2	TRBJ2-1	TGTGCCTGGAGTGTTCGGGCTAGCGGGAAAGGTGAGCAGTTCTTC	CAWSVRASGKGEQFF
TRBV7-9	-	TRBD2	TRBJ2-5	TGTGCCAGCAGCGGACTAGCGGCCCAAGAGACCCAGTACTTC	CASSGLAAQETQYF
TRBV19	-	-	TRBJ2-2	TGTGCCAGTAGTATATCCGGGACCGGGGAGCTGTTTTTT	CASSISGTGELFF
TRBV5-1	-	-	TRBJ2-2	TGCGCCAGCAGCTTTGGCCTCGCAGGGACCGGGGAGCTGTTTTTT	CASSFGLAGTGELFF
TRBV7-9	-	-	TRBJ2-5	TGTGCCAGCAGCTCAAAGCGGGCGGAGACCCAGTACTTC	CASSSKRAETQYF
TRBV6-5	-	TRBD1	TRBJ1-6	TGTGCCAGCAGGCCTCCGGGACAGGGAAATTCACCCCTCCACTTT	CASRPPGQGNSPLHF
TRBV11-2	-	-	TRBJ1-5	TGTGCCAGCAGCTTCGACAGGAACAATCAGCCCCAGCATTTT	CASSFDRNNQPQHF
TRBV25-1	-	TRBD2	TRBJ2-1	TGTGCCAGCAGTGGGGGGGGTAGCTCCTACAATGAGCAGTTCTTC	CASSGGGSSYNEQFF
TRBV5-5	-	-	TRBJ1-4	TGTGCCAGCAGCTTGACAGCGGGAGCAACTAATGAAAAACTGTTTTTT	CASSLTAGATNEKLFF
TRBV7-9	-	TRBD1	TRBJ1-2	TGTGCCAGCAGCTCTCCTACAGGGGCGATTAGCTATGGCTACACCTTC	CASSSPTGAISYGYTF